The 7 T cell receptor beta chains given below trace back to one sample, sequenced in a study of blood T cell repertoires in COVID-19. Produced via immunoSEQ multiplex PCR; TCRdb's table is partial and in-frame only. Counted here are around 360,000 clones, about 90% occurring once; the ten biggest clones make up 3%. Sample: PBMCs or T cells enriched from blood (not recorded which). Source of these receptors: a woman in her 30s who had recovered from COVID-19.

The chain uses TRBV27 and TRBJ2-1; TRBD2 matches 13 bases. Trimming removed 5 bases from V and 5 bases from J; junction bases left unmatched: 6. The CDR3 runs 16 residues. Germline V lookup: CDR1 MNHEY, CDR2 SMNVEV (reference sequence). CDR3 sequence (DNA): TGTGCCAGCAGTACAGGGACTAGCGGGGTTCACAATGAGCAGTTCTTC. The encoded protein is CASSTGTSGVHNEQFF.

In nucleotides, the CDR3 is TGTGCCAGCAGCTTATCCGCGTACCAAGAGACCCAGTACTTC. Translated: CASSLSAYQETQYF. The genes are TRBV7-9 and TRBJ2-5, with D hard to call. The V end was cut by 2 bases, the J end by 0 bases, with 7 bases between. CDR1 and CDR2 from the germline V gene are SEHNR and FQNEAQ (reference sequence). The CDR3 covers 14 residues.

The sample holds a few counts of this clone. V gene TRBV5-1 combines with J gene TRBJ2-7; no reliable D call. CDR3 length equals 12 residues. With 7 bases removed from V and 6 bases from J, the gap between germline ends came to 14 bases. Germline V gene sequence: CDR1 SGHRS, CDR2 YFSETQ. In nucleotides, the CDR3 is TGCGCCAGCTCAGAACAGTCCCGCGAGCAGTACTTC. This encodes CASSEQSREQYF.

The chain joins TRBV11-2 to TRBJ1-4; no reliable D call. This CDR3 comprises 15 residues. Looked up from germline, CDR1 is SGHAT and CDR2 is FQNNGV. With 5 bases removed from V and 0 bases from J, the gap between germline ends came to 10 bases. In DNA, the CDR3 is TGTGCCAGCAGCCTCGAGTATGCAACTAATGAAAAACTGTTTTTT. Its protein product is CASSLEYATNEKLFF. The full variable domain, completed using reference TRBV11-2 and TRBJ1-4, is EAGVAQSPRYKIIEKRQSVAFWCNPISGHATLYWYQQILGQGPKLLIQFQNNGVVDDSQLPKDRFSAERLKGVDSTLKIQPAKLEDSAVYLCASSLEYATNEKLFFGSGTQLSVL.

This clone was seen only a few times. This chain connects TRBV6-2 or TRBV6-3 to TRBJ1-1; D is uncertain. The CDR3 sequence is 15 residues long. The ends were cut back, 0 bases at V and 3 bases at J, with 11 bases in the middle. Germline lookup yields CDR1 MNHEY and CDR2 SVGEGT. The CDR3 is CASSYSTGSHTEAFF. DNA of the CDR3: TGTGCCAGCAGTTACTCGACCGGGAGTCACACTGAAGCTTTCTTT.

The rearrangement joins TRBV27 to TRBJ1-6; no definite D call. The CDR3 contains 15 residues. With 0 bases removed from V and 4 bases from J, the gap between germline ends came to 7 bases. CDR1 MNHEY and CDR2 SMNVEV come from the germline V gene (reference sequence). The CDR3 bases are TGTGCCAGCAGTTTATCGGTCACTTATAATTCACCCCTCCACTTT. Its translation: CASSLSVTYNSPLHF.

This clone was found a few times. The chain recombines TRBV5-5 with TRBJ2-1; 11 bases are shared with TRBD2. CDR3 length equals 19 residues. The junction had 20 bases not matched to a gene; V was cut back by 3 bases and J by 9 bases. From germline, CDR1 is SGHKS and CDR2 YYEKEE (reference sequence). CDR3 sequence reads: CASSSPGQGLAGGFSEQFF. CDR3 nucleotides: TGTGCCAGCAGCTCCCCGGGACAGGGCCTAGCGGGAGGATTTAGTGAGCAGTTCTTC.